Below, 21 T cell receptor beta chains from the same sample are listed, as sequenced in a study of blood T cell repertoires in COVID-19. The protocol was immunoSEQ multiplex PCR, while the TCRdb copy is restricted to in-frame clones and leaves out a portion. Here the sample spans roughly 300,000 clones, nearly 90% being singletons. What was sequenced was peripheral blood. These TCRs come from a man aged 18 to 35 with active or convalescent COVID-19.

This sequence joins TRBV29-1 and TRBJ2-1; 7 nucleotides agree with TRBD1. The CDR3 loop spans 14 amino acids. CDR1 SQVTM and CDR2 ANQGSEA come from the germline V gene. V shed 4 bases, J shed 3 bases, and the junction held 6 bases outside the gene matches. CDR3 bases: TGCAGCGTTGTGGCCCGGGACAGCTACAATGAGCAGTTCTTC. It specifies CSVVARDSYNEQFF.

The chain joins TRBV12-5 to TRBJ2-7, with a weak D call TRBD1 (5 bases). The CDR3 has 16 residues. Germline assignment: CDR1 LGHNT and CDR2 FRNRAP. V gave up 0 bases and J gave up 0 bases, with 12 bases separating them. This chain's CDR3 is CASGLVTGLSSYEQYF. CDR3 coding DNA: TGTGCTAGTGGTTTGGTAACAGGCCTTAGCTCCTACGAGCAGTACTTC.

The chain's CDR3 is CASSRASRIAGAEQFF. Written as DNA, the CDR3 is TGTGCCAGTAGTAGGGCCTCTCGGATAGCGGGGGCTGAGCAGTTCTTC. The chain is built from TRBV19 and TRBJ2-1; 9 bases align to TRBD2. This CDR3 has 16 amino acids. With 4 bases clipped from V and 9 bases from J, the junction kept 13 bases outside the gene matches. Germline V CDR1 and CDR2: LNHDA, SQIVND (reference sequence).

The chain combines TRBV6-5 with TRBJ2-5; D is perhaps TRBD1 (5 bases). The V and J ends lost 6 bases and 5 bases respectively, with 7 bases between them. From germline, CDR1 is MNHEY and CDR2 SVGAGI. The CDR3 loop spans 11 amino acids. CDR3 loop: CASRGPETQYF. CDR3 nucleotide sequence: TGTGCCAGCAGGGGGCCGGAGACCCAGTACTTC.

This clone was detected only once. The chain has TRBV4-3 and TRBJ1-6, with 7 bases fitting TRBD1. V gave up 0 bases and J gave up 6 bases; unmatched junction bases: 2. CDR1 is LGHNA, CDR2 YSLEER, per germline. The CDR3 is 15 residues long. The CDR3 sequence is CASSQETGVNSPLHF. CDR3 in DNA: TGCGCCAGCAGCCAAGAAACAGGGGTTAATTCACCCCTCCACTTT.

The CDR3 DNA is TGCAGCGTCGAGGGTCTAGCGGGGGGGGTCGATACGCAGTATTTT. Translation: CSVEGLAGGVDTQYF. This chain joins TRBV29-1 and TRBJ2-3, with 12 bases matching TRBD2. With 6 bases clipped from V and 6 bases from J, the junction kept 10 bases outside the gene matches. Germline loops: CDR1 SQVTM, CDR2 ANQGSEA. The CDR3 covers 15 residues.

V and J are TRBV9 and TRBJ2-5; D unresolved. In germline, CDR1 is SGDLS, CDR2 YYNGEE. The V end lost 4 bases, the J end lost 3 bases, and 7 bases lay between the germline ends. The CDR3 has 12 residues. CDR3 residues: CASSSFEETQYF. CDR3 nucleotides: TGTGCCAGCAGCTCCTTCGAAGAGACCCAGTACTTC. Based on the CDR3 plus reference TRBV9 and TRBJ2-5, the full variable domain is DSGVTQTPKHLITATGQRVTLRCSPRSGDLSVYWYQQSLDQGLQFLIQYYNGEERAKGNILERFSAQQFPDLHSELNLSSLELGDSALYFCASSSFEETQYFGPGTRLLVL.

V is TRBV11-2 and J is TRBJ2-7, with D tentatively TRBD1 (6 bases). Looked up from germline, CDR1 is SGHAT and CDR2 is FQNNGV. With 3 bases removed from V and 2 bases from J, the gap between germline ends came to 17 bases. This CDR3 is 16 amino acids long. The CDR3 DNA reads TGTGCCAGCAGCTTGACCATCCAGGGGTATACCTACGAGCAGTACTTC. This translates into CASSLTIQGYTYEQYF.

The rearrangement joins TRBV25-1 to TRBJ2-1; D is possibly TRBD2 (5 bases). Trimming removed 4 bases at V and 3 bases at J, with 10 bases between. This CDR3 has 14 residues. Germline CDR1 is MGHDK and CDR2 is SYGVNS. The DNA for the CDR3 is TGTGCCAGCAGTGCAGGACTGGACTACAATGAGCAGTTCTTC. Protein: CASSAGLDYNEQFF.

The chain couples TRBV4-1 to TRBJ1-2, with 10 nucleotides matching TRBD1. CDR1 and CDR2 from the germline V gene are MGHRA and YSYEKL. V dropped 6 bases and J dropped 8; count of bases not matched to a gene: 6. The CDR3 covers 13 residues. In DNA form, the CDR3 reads TGCGCCAGCAGATCGAGGGACAGGGGAGGCTACACCTTC. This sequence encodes CASRSRDRGGYTF.

Here the CDR3 reads CASSDPKSGQGVGNQPQHF. The CDR3 DNA follows: TGTGCCAGCAGTGACCCCAAATCTGGACAGGGGGTAGGCAATCAGCCCCAGCATTTT. The chain couples TRBV6-1 to TRBJ1-5; 10 bases agree with TRBD1. In germline, CDR1 is MNHNS, CDR2 SASEGT. V dropped 3 bases and J dropped 2; count of bases not matched to a gene: 13. This CDR3 contains 19 residues.

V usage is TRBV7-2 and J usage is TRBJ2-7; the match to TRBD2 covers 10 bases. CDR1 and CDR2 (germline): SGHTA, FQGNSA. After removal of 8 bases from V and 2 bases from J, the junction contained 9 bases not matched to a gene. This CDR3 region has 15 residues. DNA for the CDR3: TGTGCCAGCCAGAGTTCTAGCGGGGGTGCCTACGAGCAGTACTTC. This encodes CASQSSSGGAYEQYF.

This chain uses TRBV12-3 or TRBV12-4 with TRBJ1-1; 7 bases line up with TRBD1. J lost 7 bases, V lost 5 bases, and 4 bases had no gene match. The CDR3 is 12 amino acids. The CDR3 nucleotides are TGTGCCAGCAGTCCGACAGGGAATGAAGCTTTCTTT. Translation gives CASSPTGNEAFF.

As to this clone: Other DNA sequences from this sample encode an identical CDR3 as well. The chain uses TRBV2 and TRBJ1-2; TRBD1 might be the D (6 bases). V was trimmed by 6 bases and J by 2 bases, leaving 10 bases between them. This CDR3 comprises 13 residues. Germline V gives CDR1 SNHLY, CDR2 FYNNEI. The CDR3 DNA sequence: TGTGCCAGCAGCCCGGACAGCAACTATGGCTACACCTTC. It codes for CASSPDSNYGYTF.

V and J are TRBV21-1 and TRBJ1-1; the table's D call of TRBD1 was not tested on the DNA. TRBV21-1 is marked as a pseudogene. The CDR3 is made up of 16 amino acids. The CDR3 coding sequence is TGTGCCAGCAGCGGACCGGGACAGGGTTGGAACACTGAAGCTTTCTTT. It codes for CASSGPGQGWNTEAFF.

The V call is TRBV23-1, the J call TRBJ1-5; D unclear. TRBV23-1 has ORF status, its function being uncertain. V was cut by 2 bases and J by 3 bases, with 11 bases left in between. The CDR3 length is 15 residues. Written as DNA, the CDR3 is TGCGCCAGCAGTCAAATAACAGAACCCAATCAGCCCCAGCATTTT. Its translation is CASSQITEPNQPQHF.

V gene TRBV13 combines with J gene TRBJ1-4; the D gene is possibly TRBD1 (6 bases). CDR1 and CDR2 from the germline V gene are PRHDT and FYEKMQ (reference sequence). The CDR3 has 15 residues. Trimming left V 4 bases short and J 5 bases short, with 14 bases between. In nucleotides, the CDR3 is TGTGCCAGCAGCTCACGGACAGTCGTAAATGAAAAACTGTTTTTT. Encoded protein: CASSSRTVVNEKLFF.

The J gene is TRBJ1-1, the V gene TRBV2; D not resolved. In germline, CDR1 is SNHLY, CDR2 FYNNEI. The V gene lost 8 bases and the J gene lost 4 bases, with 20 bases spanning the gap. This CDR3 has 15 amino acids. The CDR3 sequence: CASSRGPPEVTEAFF. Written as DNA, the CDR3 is TGTGCCAGCTCGAGAGGGCCCCCAGAGGTCACTGAAGCTTTCTTT.

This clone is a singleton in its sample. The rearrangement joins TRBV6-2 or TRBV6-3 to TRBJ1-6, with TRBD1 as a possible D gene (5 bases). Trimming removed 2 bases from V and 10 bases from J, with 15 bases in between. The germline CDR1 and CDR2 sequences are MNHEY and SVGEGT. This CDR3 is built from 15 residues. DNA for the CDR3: TGTGCCAGCAGTTACGAGACAGCGAGCCACTCACCCCTCCACTTT. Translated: CASSYETASHSPLHF.

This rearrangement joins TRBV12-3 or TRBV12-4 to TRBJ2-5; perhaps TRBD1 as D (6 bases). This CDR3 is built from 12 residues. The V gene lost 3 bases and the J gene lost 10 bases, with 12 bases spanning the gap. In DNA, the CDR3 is TGTGCCAGCAGTTTCGATGGGGACAACCAGTACTTC. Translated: CASSFDGDNQYF.

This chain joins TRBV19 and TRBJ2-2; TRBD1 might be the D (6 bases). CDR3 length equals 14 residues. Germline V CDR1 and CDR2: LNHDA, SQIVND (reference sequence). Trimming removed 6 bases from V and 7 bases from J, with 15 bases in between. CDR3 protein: CASRNAGAGGELFF. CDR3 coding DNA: TGTGCCAGTAGGAACGCAGGGGCCGGCGGGGAGCTGTTTTTT. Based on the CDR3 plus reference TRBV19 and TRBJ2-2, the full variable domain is DGGITQSPKYLFRKEGQNVTLSCEQNLNHDAMYWYRQDPGQGLRLIYYSQIVNDFQKGDIAEGYSVSREKKESFPLTVTSAQKNPTAFYLCASRNAGAGGELFFGEGSRLTVL.